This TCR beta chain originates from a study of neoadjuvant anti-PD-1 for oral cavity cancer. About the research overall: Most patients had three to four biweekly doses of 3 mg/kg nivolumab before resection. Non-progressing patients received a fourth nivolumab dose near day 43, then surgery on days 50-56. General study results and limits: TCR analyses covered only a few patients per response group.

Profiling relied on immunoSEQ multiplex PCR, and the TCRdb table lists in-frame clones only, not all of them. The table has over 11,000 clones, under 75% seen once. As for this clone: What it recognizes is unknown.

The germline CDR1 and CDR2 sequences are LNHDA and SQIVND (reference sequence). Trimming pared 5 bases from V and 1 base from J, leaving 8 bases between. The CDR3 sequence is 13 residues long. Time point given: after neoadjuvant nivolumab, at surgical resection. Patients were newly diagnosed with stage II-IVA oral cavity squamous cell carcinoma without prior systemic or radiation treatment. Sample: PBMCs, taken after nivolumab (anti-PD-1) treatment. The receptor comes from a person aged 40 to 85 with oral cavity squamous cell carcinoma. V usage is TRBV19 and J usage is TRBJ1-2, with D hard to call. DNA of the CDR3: TGTGCCAGTAGTGCGAGGCGTAACTATGGCTACACCTTC. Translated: CASSARRNYGYTF.